This T cell receptor beta chain comes out of a study of T cells after posttransplantation cyclophosphamide. Using immunoSEQ multiplex PCR, the repertoire was profiled, and TCRdb retains in-frame clones only, with some absent. This sample yields about 10,000 clones, of which around 83% are seen a single time; roughly 14% belongs to the top ten. The CDR3 has 13 amino acids. Germline CDR1 SGHTA, CDR2 FQGTGA. The V and J ends lost 6 bases and 7 bases respectively, with 12 bases between them. A marrow graft followed busulfan-fludarabine conditioning, with cyclophosphamide on days +3 and +4. The material sequenced was PBMCs, taken just over 1,900 days after a stem cell transplant with posttransplant cyclophosphamide. This clonotype was obtained from a female patient aged 35-55 years who received an allogeneic stem cell transplant from a related donor, was CMV-positive, and had no GVHD. A share of the T cells may be of graft donor origin. The chain employs TRBV7-3 and TRBJ1-4; D is ambiguous. CDR3 in DNA: TGTGCCAGCAGAATCAACGGGGTTGAAAAACTGTTTTTT. Its translation is CASRINGVEKLFF.